The 7 T cell receptor beta chains reported below all come from one sample, sequenced in a study of T cells in Graves' hyperthyroidism and ophthalmopathy. What was amplified from RNA transcripts were TCR beta CDR3 regions. With the HTBI primer set, the TCR CDR3 went through a first round of RT-PCR. TCRdb reprocessed the multiplex PCR reads via MiXCR and lists one record per CDR3 protein. The table records 500,000 to 750,000 distinct CDR3 sequences, approximately 15% of them present only once. The specimen sequenced was blood. Source of these receptors: a young woman with Graves' hyperthyroidism.

The rearrangement uses TRBV6-1 and TRBJ1-1; 7 nucleotides agree with TRBD1. The CDR3 consists of 14 residues. The J segment lost 0 bases and the V segment lost 5 bases, leaving 3 bases of the junction unmatched. Germline CDR1 MNHNS, CDR2 SASEGT. The CDR3 DNA reads as TGTGCCAGCAGTCACACAGGGGTGAACACTGAAGCTTTCTTT. Encoded protein: CASSHTGVNTEAFF.

The genes are TRBV7-2 and TRBJ1-2; the D gene is possibly TRBD1 (6 bases). CDR1 SGHTA and CDR2 FQGNSA come from the germline V gene. The CDR3 is made up of 13 amino acids. V was clipped by 5 bases and J by 6 bases, with 13 bases between them. CDR3 nucleotide sequence: TGTGCCAGCAGCCCATACAGGGATAATGGCTACACCTTC. Encoded protein: CASSPYRDNGYTF.

The chain combines TRBV30 with TRBJ2-1, with D tentatively TRBD2 (6 bases). V was cut by 1 base and J by 7 bases, with 20 bases left in between. This CDR3 spans 16 amino acids. Germline lookup yields CDR1 GTSNPN and CDR2 SVGIG (reference sequence). CDR3 region: CAWSGASVTLPNEQFF. The DNA of the CDR3 is TGTGCCTGGAGTGGGGCTAGCGTGACCCTTCCGAATGAGCAGTTCTTC. The variable domain in full, completed from reference TRBV30 and TRBJ2-1, reads SQTIHQWPATLVQPVGSPLSLECTVEGTSNPNLYWYRQAAGRGLQLLFYSVGIGQISSEVPQNLSASRPQDRQFILSSKKLLLSDSGFYLCAWSGASVTLPNEQFFGPGTRLTVL.

The chain carries TRBV20-1 and TRBJ2-7; D unresolved. V was shortened by 1 base and J by 3 bases, with 10 bases between the two germline ends. The CDR3 spans 13 residues. Germline lookup yields CDR1 DFQATT and CDR2 SNEGSKA (reference sequence). Here the CDR3 DNA reads TGCAGTGCTAGAGGACCCGTCCGCTACGAGCAGTACTTC. Protein: CSARGPVRYEQYF.

This clonotype was detected ten times or more. V and J are TRBV28 and TRBJ2-7, with TRBD2 matching 11 bases. The V gene's germline CDR1 is MDHEN and CDR2 SYDVKM. This CDR3 is 15 amino acids long. V was pared by 6 bases and J by 2 bases, with 6 bases of the junction left unmatched. The DNA of the CDR3 is TGTGCCAGCAGATGGACTAGCGGGCCGACCTACGAGCAGTACTTC. Protein sequence: CASRWTSGPTYEQYF.

This clonotype was counted a few times. Relative to the germline gene, one junction end is altered; a read error may explain this. This chain connects TRBV4-1 to TRBJ2-1, with 12 bases matching TRBD2. CDR3 length: 19 residues. Germline V CDR1 and CDR2: MGHRA, YSYEKL. The CDR3 nucleotides read TGCGCCAGCAGTCAACACCCCGGAGAACTAGCGGGAGGCTACGATGAGCAGTTCTTC. Its translation is CASSQHPGELAGGYDEQFF.

The CDR3 protein is CASSSAVSGGAVETQYF. The CDR3 nucleotides read TGTGCCAGCAGCTCAGCGGTTAGCGGGGGGGCGGTAGAGACCCAGTACTTC. This chain joins TRBV7-2 and TRBJ2-5; 11 bases fit TRBD2. This CDR3 has 17 amino acids. J gave up 4 bases and V 4 bases, and 11 bases lay outside the gene matches. Germline lookup yields CDR1 SGHTA and CDR2 FQGNSA.